This TCR beta chain was sequenced during a study of cytomegalovirus exposure and HLA in healthy donors listed by TCRdb under 2017. General notes on the study: In an earlier analysis of roughly 590 of the donors, about 260 Gb of sequence data and about 110 million unique TCR beta sequences from about 190 million T cells were reported. An early release that covered approximately 600 HLA-typed donors contained 250 to 350 gigabases of sequencing data and around 80 million unique TCR sequences. Of the roughly 400 genotyped donors, 65% to 90% fell in the genetic ancestry cluster associated with self-reported Caucasian donors. The study aimed to test whether cataloging public T cell receptors could reveal signatures of past pathogen exposure. The T cell repertoires of around 670 subjects were profiled by immunosequencing and related to cytomegalovirus serostatus. Along with the approximately 700-subject first cohort, a separate validation cohort of over a hundred different subjects was used. To predict cytomegalovirus infection status, the study combined high-throughput TCR immunosequencing, statistical association of individual TCRs with disease status, and machine learning. A later analysis re-analyzed previously published TCR beta repertoires from about 600 donors and added high-resolution HLA genotyping to study TCR occurrence patterns. Rather than drawing on any new phenotypic data, the later analysis identified candidate immune exposures from TCR beta sequences and the way those sequences occurred across donors. To decide whether each TCR beta V gene segment behaved as functional or pseudogenic, an earlier analysis of some 600 of the donors relied on high-throughput TCR beta sequencing. Alongside the repertoire data, information on donor age, sex, ethnicity and CMV serostatus was compiled. Genome-wide SNP genotypes for about 65% of the 666 donors were used in a later genetic analysis, which treated that subset as a discovery cohort. All discovery cohort repertoires had been generated on a single sequencing platform. HLA typing included class I and class II loci at four-digit resolution. Typing coverage varied by locus: about 620-630 donors for A, B, C, DRB1 and DQB1; approximately 520 for DQA1; about 590 for DPA1; approximately 470 for DPB1. Because of strong linkage in the cohort, a few DR-DQ haplotypes were treated as single units for association and clustering. Across some 400 genotyped donors of the cohort, an average of about 240,000 unique TCR beta nucleotide sequences per donor were sequenced, and around 19% of those sequences were non-productive.

Turning to this clone: Its recognized antigen is unknown.

Summary of the overall study and its limitations: Because HLA typing was unavailable for some donors at each locus, only the typed subset was used in association tests. Across donors, most TCR sequences were observed very rarely, whereas some public TCRs were present in many individuals. An association between a missense DCLRE1C variant and V-gene and J-gene trimming of TCR beta chains was found in a later genetic analysis and replicated in an independent cohort. Seventeen rarely observed V segments, including chromosome 9 orphons, were excluded from the earlier analysis of some 590 of the donors because counts were too low. A later genetic analysis reported fewer N-insertions in productive TCRs among donors in an Asian-associated ancestry cluster than the approximately 670-donor mean. A later analysis associated 16,951 TCR beta sequences with specific HLA alleles at a false discovery rate of 0.05. Strong co-occurrence of HLA alleles, especially DR and DQ, made assigning TCR associations to individual alleles difficult. In vitro tests confirmed that a few of the cytomegalovirus-associated TCR beta chains recognize cytomegalovirus antigens. Several of the top co-occurrence clusters appeared to be linked to parvovirus B19, influenza, CMV and Epstein-Barr virus, according to a later analysis. CMV serostatus was the only immune exposure information available for the cohort. In a later analysis, most CMV-associated TCR beta chains were found to appear HLA-restricted, with HLA associations seemingly driven largely by CMV exposure. In this cohort, only TCR beta chains were sequenced, and detectable features were limited by the absence of alpha or paired-chain data. In a later analysis, HLA-associated TCR beta chains were found to be more clonally expanded and to have lower generation probabilities than equally common non-associated chains. The sequencing pipeline was judged likely to have produced a cluster of highly shared sequence variants as a technical artifact. Roughly uniform sequencing depth across donors was assumed in presence/absence analyses, although this assumption may not hold. According to a later analysis, TCR association rates differed among HLA loci, with DRB1 alleles showing the most associated TCRs and HLA-C alleles showing the fewest. Cytomegalovirus status was reported to be diagnosed by the classifier with high specificity and sensitivity in both the original and validation cohorts. The study listed 164 TCR beta chains as associated with cytomegalovirus. A further reported finding was that TCR beta sequences accurately predicted the HLA-A and HLA-B alleles for most subjects in the first cohort. It was suggested by the authors that the approach could potentially be generalized to other disease states and immunological phenotypes. An earlier analysis of several hundred of the donors showed that most TCR beta V segments appeared in productive rearrangements either about 87% or about 30% of the time, which broadly matched IMGT annotations. The 87-base-pair reads could not distinguish some IMGT-functional V segments, including TRBV6-2 and TRBV6-3, so those segments were excluded. Linkage disequilibrium might explain the correlated functional status among segregating V segments, but an unknown experimental factor could not be excluded.

The CDR3 measures 14 amino acids from cysteine to phenylalanine. The only DNA kept is the CDR3, 42 bases in frame from the first base. Germline trimming: 5 bases from V, 5 bases from J; junction bases outside gene matches: 4. The germline V gene (reference sequence) specifies SEHNR as CDR1 and FQNEAQ as CDR2. The method behind the library was the immunoSEQ multiplex PCR assay. For the multiplex PCR, a mixture combining 60 forward primers for TCR Vbeta segments and 13 reverse primers for TCR Jbeta segments was used. Amplification of the CDR3 region of rearranged TCR beta genes was performed with a multiplex PCR assay on genomic DNA. The Illumina HiSeq System was used to sequence the amplified TCR beta libraries as 87-base-pair reads. The authors processed their data as follows. A later analysis tallied tens of millions of unique TCR beta chains across the 700 or so repertoires, and around 10 million of those chains were shared by two or more donors. Raw reads were error-corrected and collapsed into unique sequences by a nearest-neighbor algorithm in which closely related sequences were merged to remove PCR and sequencing errors. V, D and J gene segments were assigned by aligning CDR3 sequences to IMGT reference sequences. For a sequence to be retained, at least a six-nucleotide match to both a V gene segment and a J gene segment was required. Rearrangements were classified as productive when the CDR3 lacked stop codons and remained in frame with V and J, and all other rearrangements were classified as non-productive. Following IMGT convention, CDR3 was defined as the stretch from the second conserved V-encoded cysteine to the conserved J-encoded phenylalanine. The earlier analysis of fewer than 750 of the donors excluded sequences that lacked an unambiguous match to a single V gene segment. An earlier analysis of around 600 of the donors classified V segments as functional when productive rearrangements were above 56.7% and as segregating when the standard deviation between donors was above 5%. To diagnose cytomegalovirus status from the catalog of TCR beta chain sequences, a statistical classification framework was built. In a later analysis, V and J genes were assigned by comparing TCR nucleotide sequences against IMGT/GENE-DB human TR gene sequences. The TCRdist pipeline was used in a later analysis to assign CDR3 sequences and most-parsimonious VDJ recombination scenarios. A later analysis defined each TCR beta chain by its CDR3 amino acid sequence plus V-gene family, and excluded reads lacking a unique V-gene family. To address suspected cross-contamination and a sequencing artifact, a later analysis removed around 600 highly shared, low-generation-probability nucleotide sequences. In a later analysis, a clonal expansion index was calculated for each public chain from normalized within-repertoire ranks of inferred template counts. Generation probabilities in a later analysis came from a VDJ recombination model fitted to out-of-frame rearrangements, and those results were checked against IGoR. In a later analysis, TCR-TCR, TCR-HLA and TCR-CMV co-occurrence was scored with hypergeometric tests, and a repertoire-size bias correction was applied to TCR pairs. A later analysis estimated false discovery rates by permuting HLA or CMV assignments 20 times. A later analysis grouped co-occurring TCRs with DBSCAN, adding TCRdist sequence similarity when clustering within HLA-allele-positive subsets. Co-occurrence clustering excluded repertoires with fewer than 30,000 or more than 120,000 public chains, plus five with anomalous nucleotide sharing. TCRdb obtained this table from immuneACCESS and retained in-frame rearrangements with V and J assigned. These tables miss some clones; where compared with another copy, unresolved V genes account for less than half of the shortfall, and the remainder is unexplained. That table gives V, J and clone size, and the DNA gave D and trimming. This sample's table has entries for about 53,000 clones. Clones ranked in the top ten supply less than 2.5% of the sample.

The cohort consisted of 666 healthy bone marrow donors. At the time of sampling, every cohort member was nominally healthy, though immune exposures that went unrecorded were likely present. The donor tested CMV seronegative and was one of the 352 seronegative cohort members. Each donor provided a peripheral blood sample, and peripheral blood mononuclear cells were used for TCR beta sequencing. Genomic DNA was extracted from the blood cell samples with the Qiagen DNeasy Blood Extraction Kit. The receptor was isolated from a woman aged 18-29 years in good health and CMV-seronegative. Recombination linked TRBV7-9 to TRBJ1-5; 9 of the junction bases match TRBD1. Sequencing was performed on PBMCs. The CDR3 reads CASSQTGGDQPQHF. The DNA is as follows: TGTGCCAGCAGCCAGACAGGGGGAGATCAGCCCCAGCATTTT.